This TCR beta chain emerged from a study of T cells in Graves' hyperthyroidism and ophthalmopathy. TCR beta CDR3 region amplification was performed from RNA transcripts. TCR CDR3 regions were first amplified by RT-PCR with HTBI primers. TCRdb re-derived calls from the multiplex PCR reads in MiXCR, one entry per CDR3 protein. The data contain under 400,000 distinct CDR3 sequences, about a sixth of them singletons. Findings of the study overall: Stable hyperthyroidism was separated from ophthalmopathy by a model based on 13 V-J features. Most thyroid clonotypes expanded above 0.001 appeared in blood too.

Germline CDR1 is MGHRA and CDR2 is YSYEKL. The ends were cut back, 1 base at V and 4 bases at J, with 16 bases in the middle. The CDR3 loop spans 16 amino acids. PBMCs were derived from about 10 ml fresh peripheral blood. Only a few counts were recorded for this clonotype. The antigen remains unidentified. This chain uses TRBV4-1 with TRBJ1-1; the D is unclear. Specimen: blood. The sequence came from a woman under 30 with Graves' hyperthyroidism that later progressed to Graves' ophthalmopathy. The CDR3 DNA reads TGCGCCAGCAGCCAAGCGCCCGGCCCCCGGGGCACTGAAGCTTTCTTT. Its protein is CASSQAPGPRGTEAFF.